This TCR beta chain was sequenced for a study of T cells in Graves' hyperthyroidism and ophthalmopathy (dated by TCRdb to the late 2010s). With respect to the entire study: To identify distinguishing TCR V-J signatures, a discovery cohort of around 100 patients was used, comprising 43 with Graves' ophthalmopathy and some 60 with stable Graves' hyperthyroidism. The 90 or so discovery patients were randomly split 7:3 into training and test sets. Prospective prediction of ophthalmopathy was tested in an independent validation cohort consisting of 18 to 20 hyperthyroidism patients and approximately 16 patients who later progressed to ophthalmopathy. The study also compared thyroid tissue and blood T-cell repertoires from several Graves' hyperthyroidism patients. The paper reports TCR Vbeta CDR3 sequencing of roughly 140 peripheral blood samples: approximately 41 ophthalmopathy, fewer than 80 hyperthyroidism and around 17 progressor patients. Once sampling was done, hyperthyroidism patients were given methimazole at a starting dose of 30 mg daily, whereas ophthalmopathy patients were given high-dose intravenous methylprednisolone. Overall study results and their limits: A model built on a 13 V-J signature distinguished ophthalmopathy from stable hyperthyroidism, reaching 85% to 90% sensitivity and 81% to 83% specificity in cross-validation and 80%/75% in testing. Most expanded thyroid clonotypes (frequency above 0.001) were also detected in blood, suggesting blood repertoires may reflect thyroid immune responses. In validation, the model predicted progression to ophthalmopathy a median of about 6.5 months before onset, with around 70% sensitivity and roughly 73% specificity. Sample size was not statistically predetermined, and blinding of investigators to group allocation was not performed.

This clonotype showed up many times. The specificity of this receptor is unknown. Base qualities are missing; no much larger clone stands one base away. Patients with uncontrolled infections, other autoimmune diseases, pregnancy or lactation were excluded. Diagnoses relied on clinical symptoms, serum thyroxine and TRAb, thyroid ultrasound and orbital computed tomography. Trizol reagent was used to extract total RNA, and RNA quality was then checked on an Agilent 2100 Bioanalyzer. Trimming removed 3 bases from V and 3 bases from J, leaving 11 bases between the germline ends. CDR1 SGHTA and CDR2 FQGNSA were looked up in the germline V gene. The CDR3 measures 14 amino acids from cysteine to phenylalanine. Only the CDR3 region is kept as DNA, spanning 42 bases read in frame from base 1. The TCR beta CDR3 regions were amplified from RNA transcripts. A first-round RT-PCR of the TCR CDR3 used the HTBI primer set with the Qiagen OneStep RT-PCR kit. Libraries were constructed in a second round of multiplex PCR, after which size selection and purification were carried out. The libraries were sequenced on an Illumina HiSeq2000 using paired-end 100 bp reads. The original pipeline was this. SOAPnuke was used to process the raw data, with reads discarded if the reads contained adapters or uncalled bases, had a mean Phred below 15, or lacked an exact constant-primer or identifier match. High-quality paired reads were merged with COPE v1.2.5, and unique nucleotide sequences were defined as clonotypes. Clonotypes were aligned to IMGT TRBV, TRBD and TRBJ reference segments using MiTCR v1.1. Only V-J combinations with frequency above 0.0001, covering roughly 99% of repertoires, were analysed. A TCS score was defined as the ratio between F50 (clonal expansion) and ExV (chaos), using BLOSUM62-based TCRdist between CDR3 peptides within each V-J. Welch's t-statistics and random forest reduced fewer than 550 V-J features to 13, which were used in a naive Bayes classifier (R e1071). The Morisita-Horn index was used to measure how similar the thyroid and blood repertoires were. The public reads were reanalyzed by TCRdb: fastp trimming at Q25, MiXCR alignment, in-frame beta chains only. Rows matching on CDR3 protein sequence are summarized as one entry with the most common DNA and genes. V and J calls and clone size were set by TCRdb, not the authors. The sample table shows more than 550,000 distinct CDR3 sequences, and approximately 42% are seen once. The ten largest clones take up about 7% of the sample.

Input material: peripheral blood or thyroid tissue (not recorded which). This receptor was obtained from an adult man with Graves' disease, either hyperthyroidism or ophthalmopathy (not recorded which). This sequence uses TRBV7-2 and TRBJ1-1, with TRBD1 as a weak D call on 6 bases. The sequenced DNA: TGTGCCAGCAGCTTTTACAGGGCCGACACTGAAGCTTTCTTT. Its protein reads: CASSFYRADTEAFF.